These T cell receptor beta chains were read from a single sample in a study of human T cells and chemical hapten exposure. One entry per CDR3 protein, called by TCRdb with MiXCR from the RACE reads. The repertoire holds roughly 110,000 distinct CDR3 sequences, with approximately 12% as singletons. The sample here was whole blood, taken in connection with sensitization to the hapten diphenylcyclopropenone (DPC). These receptors were taken from a woman aged 45 to 65 with alopecia areata. Some clones in this sample may be carry-over from other donors' samples. Each CDR3 is given with its conserved first and last residue. The order of the fields is CDR3 DNA, CDR3 protein, D gene, V gene, J gene, clone size. The D gene is left open where the match is weak. Only some rows state a clone size, as once, few, many or a class for expanded clones.

CDR3 DNA: TGTGCCAGCAGTCGGAGCGGGACAAGCACAGATACGCAGTATTTT
CDR3 protein: CASSRSGTSTDTQYF
D gene: -
V gene: TRBV28
J gene: TRBJ2-3
clone size: many

CDR3 DNA: TGTGCCACCAGCAGAGATTCAGTTCGGCCCCAGCATTTT
CDR3 protein: CATSRDSVRPQHF
D gene: -
V gene: TRBV15
J gene: TRBJ1-5
clone size: -

CDR3 DNA: TGTGCCAGCAGGAATTGGGAGGCAGATACGCAGTATTTT
CDR3 protein: CASRNWEADTQYF
D gene: -
V gene: TRBV28
J gene: TRBJ2-3
clone size: many

CDR3 DNA: TGTGCCTCCCCAGACAAATCTGGAAACACCATATATTTT
CDR3 protein: CASPDKSGNTIYF
D gene: -
V gene: TRBV6-6
J gene: TRBJ1-3
clone size: -

CDR3 DNA: TGTGCCAGCTCACCGGGACAAGTAAGGGATACGCAGTATTTT
CDR3 protein: CASSPGQVRDTQYF
D gene: -
V gene: TRBV18
J gene: TRBJ2-3
clone size: -

CDR3 DNA: TGTGCCAGTTCTCACAGGGGGCGTTCTGGGGCCAACGTCCTGACTTTC
CDR3 protein: CASSHRGRSGANVLTF
D gene: TRBD1
V gene: TRBV19
J gene: TRBJ2-6
clone size: -

CDR3 DNA: TGTGCCACCAGCAGAGCTAACAGCATCCAAGAGACCCAGTACTTC
CDR3 protein: CATSRANSIQETQYF
D gene: -
V gene: TRBV15
J gene: TRBJ2-5
clone size: many

CDR3 DNA: TGTGCCAGCAGGCGGGACAGAGTCGAGCAGTACTTC
CDR3 protein: CASRRDRVEQYF
D gene: -
V gene: TRBV6-1
J gene: TRBJ2-7
clone size: few

CDR3 DNA: TGCGCCAGCAGCCAAGATATAGGGACAGGAAGGGATACGCAGTATTTT
CDR3 protein: CASSQDIGTGRDTQYF
D gene: TRBD1
V gene: TRBV4-3
J gene: TRBJ2-3
clone size: -

CDR3 DNA: TGTGCCAGCAGTTTAAGGGGCTACGAGCAGTACTTC
CDR3 protein: CASSLRGYEQYF
D gene: -
V gene: TRBV7-9
J gene: TRBJ2-7
clone size: many

CDR3 DNA: TGTGCCAGCAGTTTTTCCGGGACAGGGACCCAGAACTATGGCTACACCTTC
CDR3 protein: CASSFSGTGTQNYGYTF
D gene: TRBD1
V gene: TRBV6-5
J gene: TRBJ1-2
clone size: -

CDR3 DNA: TGTGCCAGCTCACCACCGAAGGGGTTTGCCTACGAGCAGTACTTC
CDR3 protein: CASSPPKGFAYEQYF
D gene: -
V gene: TRBV18
J gene: TRBJ2-7
clone size: many

CDR3 DNA: TGTGCCAGCAGTTACCCCACGAGCGGACCCGGGGAGCTGTTTTTT
CDR3 protein: CASSYPTSGPGELFF
D gene: -
V gene: TRBV6-2/TRBV6-3
J gene: TRBJ2-2
clone size: many

CDR3 DNA: TGTGCCAGTAGTGTCTATTACAGGGGTAAGTCCGGCAATCAGCCCCAGCATTTT
CDR3 protein: CASSVYYRGKSGNQPQHF
D gene: TRBD1
V gene: TRBV19
J gene: TRBJ1-5
clone size: -

CDR3 DNA: TGTGCCAGCTCACCACCAGCTAATGCTAACTATGGCTACACCTTC
CDR3 protein: CASSPPANANYGYTF
D gene: -
V gene: TRBV18
J gene: TRBJ1-2
clone size: many

CDR3 DNA: TGTGCCAGCCAAGCTACCCAGACAGGGACTCCCTCCCTCAATGAGCAGTTCTTC
CDR3 protein: CASQATQTGTPSLNEQFF
D gene: -
V gene: TRBV6-2/TRBV6-3
J gene: TRBJ2-1
clone size: many

CDR3 DNA: TGCAGCGTTGTTAGCGGCTTGAGCTCCTACGAGCAGTACTTC
CDR3 protein: CSVVSGLSSYEQYF
D gene: -
V gene: TRBV29-1
J gene: TRBJ2-7
clone size: -

CDR3 DNA: TGTGCCAGCAGCCCTTGGACGGAATATCACTACGAGCAGTACTTC
CDR3 protein: CASSPWTEYHYEQYF
D gene: -
V gene: TRBV28
J gene: TRBJ2-7
clone size: -

CDR3 DNA: TGTGCCAGCAGTTACCCACCGTTAGGAGAGGATGAGCAGTTCTTC
CDR3 protein: CASSYPPLGEDEQFF
D gene: -
V gene: TRBV6-2/TRBV6-3
J gene: TRBJ2-1
clone size: few

CDR3 DNA: TGTGCCACCGTTGGGACAGAGAACACCGGGGAGCTGTTTTTT
CDR3 protein: CATVGTENTGELFF
D gene: TRBD1
V gene: TRBV24-1
J gene: TRBJ2-2
clone size: -

CDR3 DNA: TGTGCCAGCAGGCCCGTTCGGGGACCAATAGGAGAGACCCAGTACTTC
CDR3 protein: CASRPVRGPIGETQYF
D gene: -
V gene: TRBV11-2
J gene: TRBJ2-5
clone size: -

CDR3 DNA: TGTGCCAGCGCGACGGGAGGGCCGTTAGATACGCAGTATTTT
CDR3 protein: CASATGGPLDTQYF
D gene: TRBD2
V gene: TRBV6-7
J gene: TRBJ2-3
clone size: many